This T cell receptor beta chain was retrieved from a study of T cells in Graves' hyperthyroidism and ophthalmopathy. Broader study findings: Blood also carried most thyroid clonotypes expanded above 0.001. With a median lead of about six months before onset, the model predicted ophthalmopathy.

Concerning this clonotype: The target antigen is unknown.

Every diagnosis used clinical symptoms, serum thyroxine and TRAb, thyroid ultrasound and orbital computed tomography. Source material for PBMCs was 9 to 10 ml fresh peripheral blood. CDR1 and CDR2 (germline): SGHRS, YFSETQ. CDR3 length: 16 amino acids. V gave up 4 bases and J gave up 5 bases; unmatched junction bases: 13. Template material for amplifying TCR beta CDR3 regions consisted of RNA transcripts. The HTBI primer set was used in a first-round RT-PCR of the TCR CDR3. TCRdb re-analysed the multiplex PCR reads in MiXCR, keeping a single row per CDR3 protein. The table has around 300,000 distinct CDR3 sequences, 22% seen once.

The chain couples TRBV5-1 to TRBJ1-1, with TRBD1 matching 8 bases. The TCR was taken from a man in his thirties or forties with Graves' ophthalmopathy. The sample was blood. CDR3 sequence: CASSPGQAHSWTEAFF. CDR3 in DNA: TGCGCCAGCAGCCCGGGACAGGCCCACAGTTGGACTGAAGCTTTCTTT.